This entry is about one TCR beta chain. Germline CDR1 LGHNA, CDR2 YSLEER. V trimming: 0 bases; J trimming: 4 bases; junction bases outside the gene matches: 11. The CDR3 consists of 19 residues. The sample comes from a study of response to subunit inactivated influenza vaccine. MiXCR, run by TCRdb on the RT-PCR reads, gives a single entry per CDR3 protein. The table lists hundreds of thousands of distinct CDR3 sequences, about 14% of them singletons. V and J are TRBV4-3 and TRBJ2-2, with 10 bases aligning to TRBD1. The material sequenced was PBMCs from blood, taken approximately 15 days before vaccination. This receptor was taken from a man aged 45-60 years who received an inactivated influenza vaccine. The CDR3 protein is CASSQDPGQGYRGTGELFF. CDR3 DNA: TGCGCCAGCAGCCAAGACCCGGGACAGGGGTACCGCGGCACCGGGGAGCTGTTTTTT.